This TCR beta chain stems from a study of CD8+ T cells in alopecia areata. Study context: Once tofacitinib had been taken for 6 to 18 months, 6 months off drug followed.

The germline CDR1 and CDR2 sequences are LGHNA and YNFKEQ. V shed 1 base and J shed 5 bases, with 5 bases lying between them. There are 13 residues in the CDR3. The study, taken as a whole, reports: Scalp sequencing captures resident alphabeta T cells of normal skin too.

This clone was recorded a few times. Its antigen is not known. Once RNA had been extracted, it was reverse transcribed into cDNA to act as the sequencing template. The method was immunoSEQ multiplex PCR; TCRdb's version includes in-frame clones alone and lacks a portion of them. Of 150,000 or so clones listed, about three fifths are singletons. The chain couples TRBV4-2 to TRBJ2-2; D unclear. The sequenced sample was CD4+ T cells sorted from blood, obtained at week 0. The sequence was collected from a human donor with alopecia areata. The CDR3 nucleotides are TGTGCCAGCAGCCAAGTCCCGACCGGGGAGCTGTTTTTT. Translation gives CASSQVPTGELFF.